Below, one TCR beta chain is given with its context. The antigen is undetermined. This entry belongs to a study of shared clonotypes between healthy human individuals. The study, taken as a whole, reports: Having only a few donors restricted how much genetic and exposure-history diversity was captured.

The team ran DNA from unsorted PBMCs on ten immunoSEQ deep assay plates for sequencing. Repertoires were generated with immunoSEQ multiplex PCR, while TCRdb's copy carries only in-frame clones and drops some. This sample carries about 480,000 clones, about 75% of them seen once, and the ten largest clones take approximately 13%. V shed 0 bases, J shed 5 bases, and the junction held 8 bases outside the gene matches. CDR3 length: 16 amino acids. The germline V gene encodes CDR1 SGHRS and CDR2 YFSETQ. Sequencing was done on a sample of PBMCs. The sequence was collected from a middle-aged woman in good health. Some clones in this sample may be carry-over from other donors' samples. The rearrangement joins TRBV5-1 to TRBJ1-5; 7 bases are shared with TRBD1. The CDR3 DNA reads TGCGCCAGCAGCTTGGAGGCAAGGGGGCCCGATCAGCCCCAGCATTTT. As protein: CASSLEARGPDQPQHF.